A single sample is the source of the 19 T cell receptor beta chains below, sequenced in a study of OX40 agonist ivuxolimab in advanced cancers. The assay was immunoSEQ multiplex PCR, and TCRdb's table has in-frame clones only and misses some. There are more than 65,000 clones in the sample; around 80% occur only once, and 5% lies in the top ten. The sample consisted of CD4+ or CD8+ T cells sorted from blood, taken in a trial of the OX40 agonist ivuxolimab. All receptors derive from an adult with an advanced solid tumor such as melanoma, head and neck, liver or kidney cancer.

The V call is TRBV14, the J call TRBJ2-1; 9 nucleotides match TRBD1. The CDR3 totals 11 residues. Germline values: CDR1 SGHDN, CDR2 FVKESK. The trim removed 1 base at V and 14 bases at J, leaving 0 bases unmatched. The CDR3 loop is CASSQGQGEFF. The DNA of the CDR3 is TGTGCCAGCAGCCAAGGACAGGGGGAGTTCTTC.

By frequency in the sample, this clone is medium-sized. The genes are TRBV2 and TRBJ2-1; 8 positions match TRBD2. This CDR3 contains 14 residues. V lost 5 bases and J lost 5; bases outside the gene matches: 5. Per the germline V gene, CDR1 is SNHLY and CDR2 is FYNNEI. The DNA of the CDR3 is TGTGCCAGCAGTTGGGATAGCGGGAACAATGAGCAGTTCTTC. Its protein is CASSWDSGNNEQFF.

In its sample, this clone was seen once. The rearrangement uses TRBV5-4 and TRBJ1-2; D unclear. Germline-derived CDR1 and CDR2 are SGHNT and YYREEE (reference sequence). This CDR3 comprises 16 residues. Trimming cost V 4 bases and J 3 bases, with 19 bases left between them. CDR3 loop: CASSPNSRSRDYGYTF. In DNA, the CDR3 is TGTGCCAGCAGCCCGAACAGCAGAAGCCGTGACTATGGCTACACCTTC.

This clone was found a few times. The chain links TRBV4-2 to TRBJ2-3, with D unresolved. The V end lost 0 bases, the J end lost 3 bases, and 10 bases lay between the germline ends. The CDR3 loop spans 15 amino acids. Germline V gene data show CDR1 as LGHNA and CDR2 as YNFKEQ. The CDR3, as DNA: TGTGCCAGCAGCCAAGAAGCGTACGGTACAGATACGCAGTATTTT. It codes for CASSQEAYGTDTQYF.

This clone was detected a few times. The chain has TRBV20-1 and TRBJ1-2; D is ambiguous. Germline V gene data show CDR1 as DFQATT and CDR2 as SNEGSKA (reference sequence). The CDR3 extends over 10 amino acids. V lost 4 bases, J lost 5 bases, and 5 bases lay in between. In nucleotides, the CDR3 is TGCAGTGCTAAGGATTATGGCTACACCTTC. It specifies CSAKDYGYTF.

This clone was seen just once. CDR3 amino acids: CASSISSPGSEKLFF. In DNA form, the CDR3 reads TGTGCCAGTAGTATAAGTAGCCCTGGCAGTGAAAAACTGTTTTTT. The chain couples TRBV19 to TRBJ1-4; D unclear. Trimming took 2 bases from V and 7 from J, leaving 14 bases between them. There are 15 residues in the CDR3. Per the germline V gene, CDR1 is LNHDA and CDR2 is SQIVND (reference sequence).

The rearrangement links TRBV15 to TRBJ2-5; 8 bases are shared with TRBD1. Looked up from germline, CDR1 is LNHNV and CDR2 is YYDKDF (reference sequence). This CDR3 is 16 amino acids long. The ends lost 0 bases at V and 2 bases at J; junction bases unmatched: 5. The CDR3 sequence is CATSRDQGALQETQYF. CDR3 sequence (DNA): TGTGCCACCAGCAGAGATCAGGGGGCCCTTCAAGAGACCCAGTACTTC.

V gene TRBV13 combines with J gene TRBJ2-1; 8 positions match TRBD1. Germline assignment: CDR1 PRHDT and CDR2 FYEKMQ (reference sequence). The CDR3 covers 13 residues. The V segment lost 0 bases and the J segment 15 bases; nucleotides outside the gene matches: 7. The CDR3 loop is CASSLGRAGGRFF. DNA for the CDR3: TGTGCCAGCAGCTTAGGCCGGGCAGGGGGCCGGTTCTTC. Full variable domain (outside the CDR3, taken from reference TRBV13 and TRBJ2-1): AAGVIQSPRHLIKEKRETATLKCYPIPRHDTVYWYQQGPGQDPQFLISFYEKMQSDKGSIPDRFSAQQFSDYHSELNMSSLELGDSALYFCASSLGRAGGRFFGPGTRLTVL.

The CDR3 nucleotides read TGTGCCAGCAGCCAACACTTGGTGAACACTGAAGCTTTCTTT. Protein sequence: CASSQHLVNTEAFF. The chain is built from TRBV5-5 and TRBJ1-1, with D unclear. Deletions cut 4 bases from V and 0 bases from J, with 10 bases between. Germline CDR1 is SGHKS and CDR2 is YYEKEE (reference sequence). The CDR3 runs 14 residues.

The sample holds one count of this clone. This chain joins TRBV4-1 and TRBJ2-1; 7 bases line up with TRBD2. This CDR3 has 20 residues. V dropped 6 bases and J dropped 0; count of bases not matched to a gene: 20. Per germline, CDR1 MGHRA and CDR2 YSYEKL. CDR3 sequence (DNA): TGCGCCAGCAGACTTTCACTTCTAGCGGTTACTAGTAGCTCCTACAATGAGCAGTTCTTC. Protein product: CASRLSLLAVTSSSYNEQFF.

The chain is built from TRBV19 and TRBJ1-1; 9 bases align to TRBD1. The CDR3 runs to 18 residues. With V trimmed by 7 bases and J by 0 bases, 15 bases remained unmatched. Germline CDR1 and CDR2: LNHDA and SQIVND (reference sequence). The CDR3 sequence: CASKFAGTGGSMNTEAFF. CDR3 nucleotides: TGTGCCAGTAAATTTGCCGGTACAGGGGGCTCGATGAACACTGAAGCTTTCTTT.

V usage is TRBV10-2 and J usage is TRBJ1-1; 9 bases map to TRBD1. Germline CDR1 WSHSY, CDR2 SAAADI. J was trimmed by 3 bases and V by 6 bases; bases with no gene match: 11. This CDR3 is 16 amino acids long. The CDR3 is CASRAKQGAGDTEAFF. The CDR3, as DNA: TGCGCCAGCAGGGCGAAACAGGGGGCCGGGGACACTGAAGCTTTCTTT.

This clone was recorded a few times. The chain has TRBV27 and TRBJ2-7, with 9 bases identical to TRBD1. The V gene's germline CDR1 is MNHEY and CDR2 SMNVEV (reference sequence). The CDR3 spans 15 residues. Trimming took 0 bases from V and 4 from J; bases not matched to a gene: 4. The CDR3, as DNA: TGTGCCAGCAGTTTATCCACAGGGGGCATTTACGAGCAGTACTTC. This translates into CASSLSTGGIYEQYF.

This clone has a single count. This sequence joins TRBV7-8 and TRBJ2-7; 9 nucleotides match TRBD2. This CDR3 comprises 13 residues. Germline V gene data show CDR1 as SGHVS and CDR2 as FQNEAQ. Trimming removed 2 bases from V and 4 bases from J; junction bases left unmatched: 0. CDR3 coding DNA: TGTGCCAGCAGCTTAAGCGGGGGGTACGAGCAGTACTTC. Its translation is CASSLSGGYEQYF.

This clone has a single count. This chain links TRBV27 with TRBJ1-2; 11 positions match TRBD1. The CDR3 is made up of 14 amino acids. Germline lookup yields CDR1 MNHEY and CDR2 SMNVEV (reference sequence). V dropped 4 bases and J dropped 8; count of bases not matched to a gene: 6. In DNA, the CDR3 is TGTGCCAGCAGTTCGGGACAGGGGGACGGGGGCTACACCTTC. Residues: CASSSGQGDGGYTF.

The rearrangement uses TRBV9 and TRBJ2-7; 10 bases match TRBD1. Germline V gene sequence: CDR1 SGDLS, CDR2 YYNGEE. V was pared by 3 bases and J by 5 bases, with 8 bases of the junction left unmatched. The CDR3 has 15 amino acids. The CDR3 loop is CASSGMTGGIDEQYF. The CDR3 nucleotides are TGTGCCAGCAGCGGAATGACAGGGGGCATCGACGAGCAGTACTTC.

The chain joins TRBV18 to TRBJ2-7; D may be TRBD1 (6 bases). With 1 base removed from V and 5 bases from J, the gap between germline ends came to 18 bases. The CDR3 consists of 16 residues. Germline loops: CDR1 KGHSH, CDR2 LQKENI. DNA for the CDR3: TGTGCCAGCTCACCACTCGCAGGGGTCTCTGTAGACGAGCAGTACTTC. This translates into CASSPLAGVSVDEQYF.

This clone was picked up a small number of times. The rearrangement uses TRBV7-2 and TRBJ1-5; no firm D call. V gave up 6 bases and J gave up 4 bases, with 7 bases separating them. The germline V gene has CDR1 SGHTA and CDR2 FQGNSA. The CDR3 covers 12 residues. The CDR3 DNA reads as TGTGCCAGCAGAACCCCAAATCAGCCCCAGCATTTT. Protein sequence: CASRTPNQPQHF.

This chain joins TRBV5-1 and TRBJ2-2; 8 bases are shared with TRBD1. The junction had 3 bases not matched to a gene; V was cut back by 3 bases and J by 5 bases. The germline CDR1 and CDR2 sequences are SGHRS and YFSETQ. This CDR3 has 14 amino acids. CDR3 amino acids: CASSSDRETGELFF. The DNA of the CDR3 is TGCGCCAGCAGCTCGGACAGGGAAACCGGGGAGCTGTTTTTT.